This T cell receptor beta chain derives from a study of blood T cell repertoires in COVID-19 (TCRdb year 2020). Regarding the study in general: Samples from collaborators originated in the United States, Italy and Spain and spanned both the acute and convalescent phases of COVID-19. The prospective study material was composed of cDNA or gDNA derived from T cells, B-cell-depleted T cells, or PBMCs. Subjects who had been exposed to COVID-19, were actively infected with it, or had recovered from it provided the deeply sampled blood TCRbeta repertoires that made up the dataset. The repertoires were made available in a free public database intended to serve as a resource for research on the immune response to SARS-CoV-2. Samples were obtained from the ongoing ImmuneRACE study (first 160 participants) and from about 1,300 subjects provided by 6 global collaborators. The sample metadata nearly always contained a de-identified subject ID, COVID-19 status, age in years and sex. Where HLA class I and class II types were available, the types were taken from metadata supplied by the sample provider, not from assay-based typing.

CDR1 and CDR2 are drawn from the germline V gene (reference sequence): MNHEY, SMNVEV. The CDR3 numbers 15 residues from cysteine through phenylalanine. Only the CDR3 region is kept as DNA, spanning 45 bases read in frame from base 1. Compared with germline, V lacks 4 bases and J lacks 3 bases; bases without a gene match: 5. Another Seattle source contributed samples from volunteer blood donors who had recovered from COVID-19. The collaborating institutions used their own protocols to collect whole blood in K2EDTA tubes. For TCRbeta analysis, collaborators shipped samples in one of three forms: frozen whole blood, isolated PBMCs, or DNA extracted from either of those sample types. The sample holds one count of this clone. Its binding antigen is unknown. Base quality data are lacking; no much larger clone is found one base away. Findings and caveats that apply to the study as a whole: How much clinical and demographic metadata was included differed by source and by participant, and the metadata was provided uncurated.

TCRbeta CDR3 regions were amplified from genomic DNA by means of the immunoSEQ Assay, a bias-controlled multiplex PCR. Turning to the authors' computational methods: The number of nucleated cells in each sample was estimated by amplification of reference gene primers within the assay. To quantify the absolute abundance of each unique TCRbeta CDR3 rearrangement, sequence reads were collapsed and filtered. For each sample, productive Simpson clonality was calculated as the square root of Simpson's diversity index across productive rearrangements. In its TCRdb copy, this immuneACCESS table keeps in-frame sequences only and misses some clones. Where compared with another copy, unresolved V genes explain less than half of these, and the others have no known cause. The V and J calls and clone size are taken from that table; D and trimming were inferred from the DNA. The sample has 200,000 to 250,000 clones on record, 89% of them singletons. Under 7.5% of the sample is held by the ten biggest clonotypes.

The rearrangement joined TRBV27 to TRBJ2-7, and 11 junctional nucleotides match TRBD2. Specimen: peripheral blood. This TCR derives from a man between 60 and 75 years old who had recovered from COVID-19. The CDR3 reads CASSSRLAGIYEQYF. The DNA reads TGTGCCAGCAGTTCCCGACTAGCGGGAATCTACGAGCAGTACTTC.